The 16 T cell receptor beta chains below come from one sample, sequenced in a study of PD-L1 blockade in urothelial cancer. TCRdb's table, derived via immunoSEQ multiplex PCR, lists solely in-frame clones and lacks some. Here the sample spans 100,000 or so clones, approximately 85% being singletons. Specimen: PBMCs, collected around atezolizumab (anti-PD-L1) treatment. These receptors came from a man aged 50 to 60 with urothelial cancer.

The gene calls are TRBV19 and TRBJ2-1; 13 bases match TRBD2. The CDR3 is 15 residues long. V lost 6 bases to trimming and J lost 7 bases; unmatched junction nucleotides: 6. Looked up from germline, CDR1 is LNHDA and CDR2 is SQIVND (reference sequence). CDR3 coding DNA: TGTGCCAGTAGGATAAGGACTAGCGGGAGTAATGAGCAGTTCTTC. This gives the protein CASRIRTSGSNEQFF.

The chain links TRBV6-6 to TRBJ1-1; 10 nucleotides agree with TRBD1. From germline, CDR1 is MNHNY and CDR2 SVGAGI (reference sequence). The V gene end was trimmed by 5 bases and the J gene end by 8 bases; junction bases not matched to a gene: 8. The CDR3 length is 14 residues. For the CDR3, the DNA is TGTGCCAGCAGTGCGGGACAGGGGATAGCCGAAGCTTTCTTT. This gives the protein CASSAGQGIAEAFF.

This chain joins TRBV6-1 and TRBJ1-1; D perhaps matches TRBD1 (5 bases). Germline assignment: CDR1 MNHNS and CDR2 SASEGT. CDR3 length: 14 amino acids. The V and J ends lost 2 bases and 8 bases respectively, with 15 bases between them. Here the CDR3 reads CASSENIAGREAFF. CDR3 sequence (DNA): TGTGCCAGCAGTGAAAATATAGCAGGGAGGGAAGCTTTCTTT.

The chain employs TRBV2 and TRBJ1-6; no definite D call. This CDR3 has 15 amino acids. V was shortened by 3 bases and J by 5 bases, with 11 bases between the two germline ends. The V gene's germline CDR1 is SNHLY and CDR2 FYNNEI. The CDR3 coding sequence is TGTGCCAGCAGTGAGTCGGGGAATGATAATTCACCCCTCCACTTT. Amino acid sequence: CASSESGNDNSPLHF.

This clone was counted a few times. The rearrangement links TRBV20-1 to TRBJ1-4; D is uncertain. Trimming took off 4 bases at V and 10 bases at J, with 7 bases between the two ends. The V gene's germline CDR1 is DFQATT and CDR2 SNEGSKA (reference sequence). The length of the CDR3 is 10 residues. In DNA, the CDR3 is TGCAGTGCTAACATTGGAAAACTGTTTTTT. Amino acids: CSANIGKLFF.

The chain couples TRBV25-1 to TRBJ1-1, with D possibly matching TRBD1 (6 bases). V shed 2 bases and J shed 2 bases, with 15 bases lying between them. Germline CDR1 is MGHDK and CDR2 is SYGVNS. There are 16 residues in the CDR3. CDR3 loop: CASSEPGGGGNTEAFF. The CDR3 DNA sequence: TGTGCCAGCAGTGAACCGGGAGGGGGGGGCAACACTGAAGCTTTCTTT.

As to this clone: The junction and the germline gene differ at one end; a read error may be behind it. V is TRBV28 and J is TRBJ2-7, with 13 bases fitting TRBD2. The germline V gene encodes CDR1 MDHEN and CDR2 SYDVKM. This CDR3 region has 12 residues. Here the CDR3 DNA reads TGTGCCAGCAGACGAGGACTAGCGGGAGCGTTATTC. Residues: CASRRGLAGALF.

The chain is built from TRBV5-4 and TRBJ2-1; 11 bases match TRBD1. The CDR3 is 14 amino acids. V shed 4 bases, J shed 8 bases, and the junction held 5 bases outside the gene matches. Per the germline V gene, CDR1 is SGHNT and CDR2 is YYREEE (reference sequence). The CDR3 sequence is CASSTGGQGDEQFF. As DNA, the CDR3 is TGTGCCAGCAGCACTGGGGGACAGGGGGATGAGCAGTTCTTC.

In DNA form, the CDR3 reads TGTGCCAGCATCCGAGGGAGGGCCACCGGGGAGCTGTTTTTT. It is translated as CASIRGRATGELFF. The chain is built from TRBV28 and TRBJ2-2; 7 positions agree with TRBD2. The CDR3 consists of 14 residues. Germline CDR1 MDHEN, CDR2 SYDVKM. V lost 7 bases and J lost 4; bases outside the gene matches: 6.

Concerning this clone: One end of the junction varies from germline; a read error may be responsible. The chain combines TRBV6-1 with TRBJ2-7; D remains unclear. Germline CDR1 MNHNS, CDR2 SASEGT. The CDR3 is 14 amino acids. This CDR3 reads CVSSEGGRTYEQYF. Here the CDR3 DNA reads TGTGTCAGCAGTGAAGGTGGCAGAACCTACGAGCAGTACTTC.

This chain links TRBV9 with TRBJ2-3; D unclear. CDR1 SGDLS and CDR2 YYNGEE come from the germline V gene. The CDR3 loop spans 16 amino acids. Deletions cut 4 bases from V and 0 bases from J, with 15 bases between. The CDR3 region is CASSLGGHQSTDTQYF. Written as DNA, the CDR3 is TGTGCCAGCAGCCTCGGTGGTCACCAAAGCACAGATACGCAGTATTTT. The full variable domain, with the rest looked up from reference TRBV9 and TRBJ2-3, is DSGVTQTPKHLITATGQRVTLRCSPRSGDLSVYWYQQSLDQGLQFLIQYYNGEERAKGNILERFSAQQFPDLHSELNLSSLELGDSALYFCASSLGGHQSTDTQYFGPGTRLTVL.

This clone was seen just once. The rearrangement uses TRBV19 and TRBJ1-1; D perhaps matches TRBD1 (5 bases). The germline gives CDR1 LNHDA, CDR2 SQIVND (reference sequence). CDR3 length: 14 residues. The germline V and J ends were trimmed by 10 bases and 5 bases, with 20 bases remaining between them. CDR3 coding DNA: TGTGCCACCATCGCGGGGGTGAGAAGGACTGAAGCTTTCTTT. Its translation: CATIAGVRRTEAFF.

This sequence joins TRBV28 and TRBJ2-4; D gene ambiguous. The germline V gene has CDR1 MDHEN and CDR2 SYDVKM. Trimming pared 5 bases from V and 6 bases from J, leaving 14 bases between. This CDR3 contains 14 residues. As DNA, the CDR3 is TGTGCCAGCAGTCCACCACTAACTACAAACATTCAGTACTTC. Protein sequence: CASSPPLTTNIQYF.

In nucleotides, the CDR3 is TGTGCCAGCAGTTTCCCGGCAGGGCGTGGATCCTACGAGCAGTACTTC. Amino acids: CASSFPAGRGSYEQYF. The V gene is TRBV7-9, the J gene TRBJ2-7; the D gene is possibly TRBD1 (5 bases). Germline-derived CDR1 and CDR2 are SEHNR and FQNEAQ (reference sequence). The CDR3 covers 16 residues. Between the trimmed V and J ends, which lost 6 bases and 1 base, there was a span of 19 bases.

The genes are TRBV4-1 and TRBJ2-7; 9 bases align to TRBD2. This CDR3 has 15 amino acids. CDR1 MGHRA and CDR2 YSYEKL come from the germline V gene. J gave up 4 bases and V 4 bases, and 8 bases lay outside the gene matches. CDR3 residues: CASSPLAGVLYEQYF. The CDR3 nucleotides read TGCGCCAGCAGCCCTTTAGCGGGAGTCCTGTACGAGCAGTACTTC.

This rearrangement joins TRBV9 to TRBJ1-1, with 7 positions matching TRBD1. The CDR3 is 14 residues long. Germline values: CDR1 SGDLS, CDR2 YYNGEE. Unmatched junction bases numbered 6, after V lost 3 bases and J lost 4 bases. CDR3 coding DNA: TGTGCCAGCAGCGCGGGACAGTCGTTCACTGAAGCTTTCTTT. Its translation: CASSAGQSFTEAFF.